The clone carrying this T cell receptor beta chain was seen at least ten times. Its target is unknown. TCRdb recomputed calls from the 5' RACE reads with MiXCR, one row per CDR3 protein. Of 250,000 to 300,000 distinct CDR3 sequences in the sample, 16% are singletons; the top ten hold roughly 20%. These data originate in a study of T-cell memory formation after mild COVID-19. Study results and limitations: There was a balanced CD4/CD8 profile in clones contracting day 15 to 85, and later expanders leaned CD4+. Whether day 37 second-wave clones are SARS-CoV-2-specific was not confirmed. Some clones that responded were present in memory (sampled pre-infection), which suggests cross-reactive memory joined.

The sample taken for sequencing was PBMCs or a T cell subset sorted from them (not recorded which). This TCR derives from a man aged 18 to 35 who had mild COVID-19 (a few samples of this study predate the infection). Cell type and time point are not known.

The CDR3 DNA is TGTGCCAGCAGCTTACCCGGGGGCCGGTACAATGAGCAGTTCTTC. Protein product: CASSLPGGRYNEQFF. V and J are TRBV7-6 and TRBJ2-1, with D perhaps assigned TRBD1 or TRBD2 (6 bases each). This CDR3 region has 15 residues. Germline CDR1 and CDR2: SGHVS and FNYEAQ. V lost 2 bases to trimming and J lost 4 bases, with 12 bases between them.